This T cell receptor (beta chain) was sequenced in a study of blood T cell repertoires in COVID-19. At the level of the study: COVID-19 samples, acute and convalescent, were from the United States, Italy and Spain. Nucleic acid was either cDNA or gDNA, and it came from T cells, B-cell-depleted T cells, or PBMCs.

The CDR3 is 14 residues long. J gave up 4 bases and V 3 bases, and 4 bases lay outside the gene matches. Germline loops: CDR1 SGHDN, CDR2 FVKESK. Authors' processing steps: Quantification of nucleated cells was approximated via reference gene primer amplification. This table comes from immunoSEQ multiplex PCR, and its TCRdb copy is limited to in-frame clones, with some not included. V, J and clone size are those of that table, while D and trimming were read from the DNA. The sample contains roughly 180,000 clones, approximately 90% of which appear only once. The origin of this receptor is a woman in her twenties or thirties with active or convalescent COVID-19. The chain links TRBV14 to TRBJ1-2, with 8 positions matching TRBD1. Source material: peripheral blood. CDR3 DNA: TGTGCCAGCAGCCAGACTACAGGGGGCTATGGCTACACCTTC. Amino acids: CASSQTTGGYGYTF. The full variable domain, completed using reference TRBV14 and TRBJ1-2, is EAGVTQFPSHSVIEKGQTVTLRCDPISGHDNLYWYRRVMGKEIKFLLHFVKESKQDESGMPNNRFLAERTGGTYSTLKVQPAELEDSGVYFCASSQTTGGYGYTFGSGTRLTVV.